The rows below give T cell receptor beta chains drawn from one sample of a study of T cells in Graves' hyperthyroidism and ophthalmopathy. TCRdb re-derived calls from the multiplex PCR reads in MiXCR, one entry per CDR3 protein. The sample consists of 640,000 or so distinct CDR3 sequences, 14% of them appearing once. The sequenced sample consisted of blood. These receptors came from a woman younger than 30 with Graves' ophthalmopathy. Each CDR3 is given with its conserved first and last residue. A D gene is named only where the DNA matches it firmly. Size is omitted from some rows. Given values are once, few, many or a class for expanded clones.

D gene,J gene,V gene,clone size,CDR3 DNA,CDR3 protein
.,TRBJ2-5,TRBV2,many,TGTGCCAGCAGTGTCGGGCCAGCGGAGACCCAGTACTTC,CASSVGPAETQYF
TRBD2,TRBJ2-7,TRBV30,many,TGTGCCTGGAGCGGGGTGGGCGGGAGATCCTCCTACGAGCAGTACTTC,CAWSGVGGRSSYEQYF
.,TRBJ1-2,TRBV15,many,TGTGCCACCAGCAGAGATCGGAGGGACTATGGCTACACCTTC,CATSRDRRDYGYTF
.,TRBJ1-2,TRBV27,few,TGTGCCAGCAGCCAAGTGGCTTTTTCTAACTATGGCTACACCTTC,CASSQVAFSNYGYTF
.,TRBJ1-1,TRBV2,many,TGTGCCAGCAGGGCAACAGGGACTGTAGTCGCTGAAGCTTTCTTT,CASRATGTVVAEAFF
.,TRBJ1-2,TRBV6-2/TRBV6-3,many,TGTGCCAGCAGGACTCCGGGCGGCTATGGCTACACCTTC,CASRTPGGYGYTF
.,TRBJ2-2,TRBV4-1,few,TGCGCCAGCAACTCTCAGAACACCGGGGAGCTGTTTTTT,CASNSQNTGELFF
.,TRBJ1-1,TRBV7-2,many,TGTGCCAGCAGCTTATACGAACAGGGCAAAGCTTTCTTT,CASSLYEQGKAFF
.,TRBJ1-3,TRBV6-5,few,TGTGCCAGCAGTTCCGAGGCGTCTGGAAACACCATATATTTT,CASSSEASGNTIYF
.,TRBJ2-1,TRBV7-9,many,TGTGCCAGCCGGGAGTTAGGAGATGAGCAGTTCTTC,CASRELGDEQFF
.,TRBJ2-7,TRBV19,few,TGTGCCAGTAGTATTACAACATCATACGAGCAGTACTTC,CASSITTSYEQYF
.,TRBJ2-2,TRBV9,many,TGTGCCAGCAGCGTAGTAGACGGGGAGCTGTTTTTT,CASSVVDGELFF
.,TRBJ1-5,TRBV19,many,TGTGCCAGTAGTATGAAGGGTAAAGTCAATCAGCCCCAGCATTTT,CASSMKGKVNQPQHF
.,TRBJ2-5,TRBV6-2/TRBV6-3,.,TGTGCCAGCAGTGCCCGTACCGGGACAATTTGGCTACAAGAGACCCAGTACTTC,CASSARTGTIWLQETQYF
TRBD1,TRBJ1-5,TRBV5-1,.,TGCGCCAGCAGCTTGACAGGGGTAAGCAATCAGCCCCAGCATTTT,CASSLTGVSNQPQHF
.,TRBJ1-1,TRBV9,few,TGTGCCAGCAGCGAGGGAGGGGCCACTGAAGCTTTCTTT,CASSEGGATEAFF
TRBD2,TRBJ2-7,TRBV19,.,TGTGCCAGTAGTAGCCCCGGGACTAGCGGCTACGAGCAGTACTTC,CASSSPGTSGYEQYF
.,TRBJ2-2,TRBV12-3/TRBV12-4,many,TGTGCCAGCAGAACCGGGACTCTGAGCGGGGAGCTGTTTTTT,CASRTGTLSGELFF
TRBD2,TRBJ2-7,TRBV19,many,TGTGCCAGTAGTATAGCCCGACTAATAGCGGGAGGACTACAGGGCGAGCAGTACTTC,CASSIARLIAGGLQGEQYF
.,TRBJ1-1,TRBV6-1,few,TGTGCCAGCGGCTCGGACAGTAACACTGAAGCTTTCTTT,CASGSDSNTEAFF
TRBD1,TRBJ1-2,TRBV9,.,TGTGCCAGCAGCGTAGATGACAGGGGGAACTATGGCTACACCTTC,CASSVDDRGNYGYTF
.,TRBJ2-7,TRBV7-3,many,TGTGCCAGCAGCTTAACCACGGGAGCGGGTTACGAGCAGTACTTC,CASSLTTGAGYEQYF
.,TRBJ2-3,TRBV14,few,TGTGCCAGCAGCCAAGTAGGAGGCCGCACAGATACGCAGTATTTT,CASSQVGGRTDTQYF
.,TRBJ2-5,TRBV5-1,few,TGCGCCAGCAGCCTCCTAGAAATACAAGAGACCCAGTACTTC,CASSLLEIQETQYF
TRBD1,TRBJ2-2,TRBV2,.,TGTGCCAGCAGATGGACAGGGGGCGCAAAGTCCGGGGAGCTGTTTTTT,CASRWTGGAKSGELFF
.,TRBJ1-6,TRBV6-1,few,TGTGCCAGCAGTGTTCGGGACATAGTCGAATATTATTCACCCCTCCACTTT,CASSVRDIVEYYSPLHF
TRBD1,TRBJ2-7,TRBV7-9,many,TGTGCCAGCCTCAACAGGGGCTACGAGCAGTACTTC,CASLNRGYEQYF
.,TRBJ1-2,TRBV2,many,TGTGCCAGCAGTGAAATGGGGGTGGGAGGCTATGGCTACACCTTC,CASSEMGVGGYGYTF
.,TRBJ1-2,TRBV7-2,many,TGTGCCAGCAGCGTTAACTATGGCTACACCTTC,CASSVNYGYTF
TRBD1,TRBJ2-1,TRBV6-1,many,TGTGCCAGCAGCCAGGGACAGGGAAAAAATGAGCAGTTCTTC,CASSQGQGKNEQFF
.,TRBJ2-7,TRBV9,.,TGTGCCAGCAGCTTCCTGGAGGGCCTCGAGCAGTACTTC,CASSFLEGLEQYF
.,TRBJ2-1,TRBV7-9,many,TGTGCCAGCAGGGCGCGGCGGACACAGTTCTTC,CASRARRTQFF
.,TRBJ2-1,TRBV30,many,TGTGCCTGGTCTCCAGCATACAATGAGCAGTTCTTC,CAWSPAYNEQFF
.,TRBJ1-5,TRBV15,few,TGTGCCACCAGCACCCGCCTCGAGGAGACTCAGCCCCAGCATTTT,CATSTRLEETQPQHF
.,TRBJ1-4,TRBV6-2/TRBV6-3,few,TGTGCCAGCAGACCCGGGGGACGGAGAAATGAAAAACTGTTTTTT,CASRPGGRRNEKLFF
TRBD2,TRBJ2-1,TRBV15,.,TGTGCCACCAGCAGAGATCAGAGACTAGCGGGACACAATGAGCAGTTCTTC,CATSRDQRLAGHNEQFF
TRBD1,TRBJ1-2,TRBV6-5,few,TGTGCCAGCAGTTACGACGTTGGCCTAAGGGGGCATGGCTACACCTTC,CASSYDVGLRGHGYTF
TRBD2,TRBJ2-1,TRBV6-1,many,TGTGCCAGCAGTATAGCGGGAGTGGTCTACAATGAGCAGTTCTTC,CASSIAGVVYNEQFF
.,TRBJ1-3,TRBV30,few,TGTGCCTGGAGGCCGAGTGGGGGATGGCCCTCTGGAAACACCATATATTTT,CAWRPSGGWPSGNTIYF
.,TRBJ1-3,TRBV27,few,TGTGCCAGCAGTTCCTCCCGGGAGCGCCACTCTGGAAACACCATATATTTT,CASSSSRERHSGNTIYF
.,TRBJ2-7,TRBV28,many,TGTGCCAGCATTGGCGGTACCTACGAGCAGTACTTC,CASIGGTYEQYF
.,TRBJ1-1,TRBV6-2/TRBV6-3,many,TGTGCCAGCAACATTCTGGGGAGCACTGAAGCTTTCTTT,CASNILGSTEAFF
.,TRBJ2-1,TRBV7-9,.,TGTGCCAGCAGCGCACTCCCCGGGAGTAAGGATGAGCAGTTCTTC,CASSALPGSKDEQFF
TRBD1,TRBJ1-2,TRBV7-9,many,TGTGCCAGCAGCTTAAGGGGGCTTGCGAGCTACACCTTC,CASSLRGLASYTF
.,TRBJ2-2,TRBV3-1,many,TGTGCCAGCAATAGGAACACCGGGGAGCTGTTTTTT,CASNRNTGELFF